This T cell receptor (beta chain) comes out of a study of CD8+ T cells in alopecia areata. RNA extraction and reverse transcription yielded cDNA as sequencing template. Here immunoSEQ multiplex PCR was the method, and the copy in TCRdb shows in-frame clones only, minus some. The sample consists of more than 200,000 clones, 67% of them appearing once. In germline, CDR1 is SNHLY, CDR2 FYNNEI. The CDR3 sequence is 11 residues long. V shed 10 bases and J 9 bases; nucleotides not matched to a gene: 7. The chain links TRBV2 to TRBJ2-5, with 8 bases matching TRBD1. The receptor was derived from a human donor with alopecia areata. The material was CD4+ T cells sorted from blood, obtained at week 0. DNA of the CDR3: TGTGCCACCTCGACAGGGGCGGCCCAGTACTTC. This encodes CATSTGAAQYF.